The 29 T cell receptor beta chains presented below share a single source sample, sequenced in a study of cytomegalovirus exposure and HLA in healthy donors. The study ran its PCR with 60 Vbeta and 13 Jbeta primers. Using immunoSEQ multiplex PCR, the repertoire was profiled, and TCRdb retains in-frame clones only, with some absent. The sample has about 140,000 clones, 76% seen once. The sequencing input was PBMCs. The receptors shown here come from a male donor in good health and CMV-seronegative.

J is TRBJ1-3 and V is TRBV7-9; no firm D call. Germline CDR1 is SEHNR and CDR2 is FQNEAQ (reference sequence). Trimming took off 1 base at V and 4 bases at J, with 17 bases between the two ends. CDR3 length: 17 residues. The CDR3 nucleotides read TGTGCCAGCAGCTTAGGGAGAGAGGTCCCCATCGGAAACACCATATATTTT. This codes for CASSLGREVPIGNTIYF.

Only a few counts were recorded for this clone. The chain links TRBV15 to TRBJ2-5, with 9 bases identical to TRBD2. With V trimmed by 1 base and J by 5 bases, 14 bases remained unmatched. Germline V gene sequence: CDR1 LNHNV, CDR2 YYDKDF (reference sequence). This CDR3 has 18 residues. The CDR3 reads CATSRGEVAGASSETQYF. The CDR3 nucleotides read TGTGCCACCAGCAGAGGGGAAGTAGCGGGGGCGTCTAGCGAGACCCAGTACTTC.

There are a few counts of this clone. V usage is TRBV5-1 and J usage is TRBJ1-1; D may be TRBD1 (5 bases). The CDR3 spans 14 residues. CDR1 is SGHRS and CDR2 is YFSETQ in the germline V gene. Trimming removed 3 bases from V and 2 bases from J, with 11 bases in between. CDR3 loop: CASSSKQENTEAFF. DNA for the CDR3: TGCGCCAGCAGCTCAAAACAGGAAAACACTGAAGCTTTCTTT.

The chain combines TRBV5-8 with TRBJ2-3, with 7 bases aligning to TRBD1. The CDR3 is 15 residues long. The trim removed 1 base at V and 4 bases at J, leaving 6 bases unmatched. The germline V gene has CDR1 SGHTS and CDR2 YDEGEE. The CDR3 reads CASSLTTGHSDTQYF. CDR3 in DNA: TGTGCCAGCAGCTTGACGACAGGGCACTCAGATACGCAGTATTTT.

The chain couples TRBV2 to TRBJ1-2, with 11 bases fitting TRBD1. CDR3 length equals 16 residues. With V trimmed by 5 bases and J by 3 bases, 8 bases remained unmatched. The germline V gene encodes CDR1 SNHLY and CDR2 FYNNEI. As DNA, the CDR3 is TGTGCCAGCAGTCCCGGGTGGACAGGGGGCTACTATGGCTACACCTTC. The encoded protein is CASSPGWTGGYYGYTF.

This chain links TRBV5-1 with TRBJ1-3; D not certain. Germline V gives CDR1 SGHRS, CDR2 YFSETQ. CDR3 size: 15 residues. V was shortened by 0 bases and J by 0 bases, with 7 bases between the two germline ends. DNA for the CDR3: TGCGCCAGCAGCTTGGACAGCCACTCTGGAAACACCATATATTTT. Its protein is CASSLDSHSGNTIYF.

This chain links TRBV28 with TRBJ2-2; weak D call: TRBD1 (6 bases). This CDR3 is built from 14 residues. CDR1 and CDR2 from the germline V gene are MDHEN and SYDVKM. V lost 9 bases to trimming and J lost 7 bases, with 18 bases between them. DNA of the CDR3: TGTGCCAGTGGGACACCTAGAAGGAGCGGGGAGCTGTTTTTT. As protein: CASGTPRRSGELFF.

The CDR3 DNA reads TGTGCCAGCAGTGAAGTGGGGGCGGTGGGTGGCTACACCTTC. This sequence encodes CASSEVGAVGGYTF. This rearrangement joins TRBV2 to TRBJ1-2, with a possible D match to TRBD1 (6 bases). The germline CDR1 and CDR2 sequences are SNHLY and FYNNEI. Trimming shortened V by 1 base and J by 7 bases, and 13 bases separated the two germline ends. The CDR3 has 14 residues.

The chain is built from TRBV19 and TRBJ2-1, with a weak D call TRBD2 (6 bases). This CDR3 contains 14 residues. Trimming shortened V by 1 base and J by 9 bases, and 13 bases separated the two germline ends. Germline values: CDR1 LNHDA, CDR2 SQIVND (reference sequence). The CDR3 DNA follows: TGTGCCAGTAGTATAGTGGGCCGGGGAGGTGAGCAGTTCTTC. This translates into CASSIVGRGGEQFF. Complete variable domain (other parts from reference TRBV19 and TRBJ2-1): DGGITQSPKYLFRKEGQNVTLSCEQNLNHDAMYWYRQDPGQGLRLIYYSQIVNDFQKGDIAEGYSVSREKKESFPLTVTSAQKNPTAFYLCASSIVGRGGEQFFGPGTRLTVL.

V and J are TRBV28 and TRBJ2-3, with a weak D call TRBD1 (6 bases). V was trimmed by 4 bases and J by 1 base, leaving 12 bases between them. CDR1 is MDHEN and CDR2 is SYDVKM in the germline V gene. The CDR3 has 15 residues. The CDR3 region is CASSSQGIRTDTQYF. The CDR3 region has the DNA TGTGCCAGCAGTTCCCAGGGGATCCGCACAGATACGCAGTATTTT.

The chain links TRBV7-2 to TRBJ2-7; D perhaps matches TRBD1 (6 bases). CDR1 and CDR2 from the germline V gene are SGHTA and FQGNSA. The V end lost 4 bases, the J end lost 1 base, and 11 bases lay between the germline ends. The CDR3 length is 14 residues. CDR3 sequence reads: CASSSSGESYEQYF. The CDR3 DNA reads as TGTGCCAGCAGCTCCTCAGGGGAGTCCTACGAGCAGTACTTC.

This clone was picked up a small number of times. The gene calls are TRBV7-9 and TRBJ1-4; the D gene is possibly TRBD1 (6 bases). This CDR3 has 17 residues. Between the trimmed V and J ends, which lost 5 bases and 3 bases, there was a span of 19 bases. Germline loops: CDR1 SEHNR, CDR2 FQNEAQ (reference sequence). The CDR3 coding sequence is TGTGCCAGCAGCGTCGGTCAGGGGAGAGGACCTAATGAAAAACTGTTTTTT. Protein: CASSVGQGRGPNEKLFF.

This chain links TRBV7-9 with TRBJ2-2; 11 bases line up with TRBD2. V trimming: 4 bases; J trimming: 0 bases; junction bases outside the gene matches: 4. Germline assignment: CDR1 SEHNR and CDR2 FQNEAQ (reference sequence). The CDR3 totals 17 residues. CDR3 protein: CASSYGLAGSNTGELFF. The DNA of the CDR3 is TGTGCCAGCAGCTACGGACTAGCGGGCTCGAACACCGGGGAGCTGTTTTTT.

V is TRBV2 and J is TRBJ1-5; 8 bases are a match to TRBD1. V lost 6 bases and J lost 7; bases outside the gene matches: 11. Germline assignment: CDR1 SNHLY and CDR2 FYNNEI. The CDR3 consists of 15 residues. For the CDR3, the DNA is TGTGCCAGCAGCGCAGGACAGGGTGCATGGCAGCCCCAGCATTTT. It yields the protein CASSAGQGAWQPQHF. The full variable domain, in which reference TRBV2 and TRBJ1-5 provide the parts outside the CDR3, is EPEVTQTPSHQVTQMGQEVILRCVPISNHLYFYWYRQILGQKVEFLVSFYNNEISEKSEIFDDQFSVERPDGSNFTLKIRSTKLEDSAMYFCASSAGQGAWQPQHFGDGTRLSIL.

The chain couples TRBV7-8 to TRBJ1-4; D not certain. This CDR3 comprises 14 residues. Germline CDR1 is SGHVS and CDR2 is FQNEAQ. Trimming took 2 bases from V and 3 from J, leaving 7 bases between them. The CDR3 here is CASSLMGANEKLFF. As DNA, the CDR3 is TGTGCCAGCAGCTTAATGGGAGCTAATGAAAAACTGTTTTTT.

This chain joins TRBV5-4 and TRBJ2-1; 7 bases line up with TRBD1. This CDR3 has 16 residues. CDR1 and CDR2 from the germline V gene are SGHNT and YYREEE (reference sequence). Trimming took 0 bases from V and 1 from J; bases not matched to a gene: 4. For the CDR3, the DNA is TGTGCCAGCAGCTTGGGAGGGGGCGTTTCCTACAATGAGCAGTTCTTC. It translates to CASSLGGGVSYNEQFF.

This chain links TRBV28 with TRBJ2-5; the match to TRBD2 covers 12 bases. There are 15 residues in the CDR3. CDR1 and CDR2 (germline): MDHEN, SYDVKM. V lost 6 bases and J lost 5; bases outside the gene matches: 7. Here the CDR3 DNA reads TGTGCCAGCAGAACTAGCGGGGGGTTTCTGGAGACCCAGTACTTC. This codes for CASRTSGGFLETQYF.

The V gene is TRBV7-2, the J gene TRBJ1-3; 7 bases are shared with TRBD1. V trimming: 1 base; J trimming: 4 bases; junction bases outside the gene matches: 4. This CDR3 comprises 15 residues. Per germline, CDR1 SGHTA and CDR2 FQGNSA. CDR3 loop: CASSLGTGTGNTIYF. The CDR3 DNA reads as TGTGCCAGCAGCTTAGGGACAGGCACAGGAAACACCATATATTTT.

The chain is built from TRBV2 and TRBJ2-1; 7 nucleotides match TRBD2. CDR1 and CDR2 from the germline V gene are SNHLY and FYNNEI. Trimming removed 9 bases from V and 7 bases from J; junction bases left unmatched: 3. The CDR3 totals 11 residues. CDR3 bases: TGTGCCAGGGGGACTAATAATGAGCAGTTCTTC. This sequence encodes CARGTNNEQFF.

The chain combines TRBV6-4 with TRBJ2-3, with 7 bases fitting TRBD1. Germline loops: CDR1 MRHNA, CDR2 SNTAGT. V lost 1 base, J lost 4 bases, and 5 bases stayed unmatched. The CDR3 covers 15 residues. Here the CDR3 reads CASSDFPGTADTQYF. The CDR3 DNA is TGTGCCAGCAGTGACTTCCCTGGGACAGCAGATACGCAGTATTTT.

About this clone itself: One end of the junction does not line up with germline, which may come from a read error. CDR3: CSSSPGQGNQPQHF. CDR3 DNA: TGTTCCAGCAGCCCGGGACAGGGGAATCAGCCCCAGCATTTT. This rearrangement joins TRBV7-9 to TRBJ1-5; the match to TRBD1 covers 10 bases. The CDR3 is 14 amino acids. Germline CDR1 and CDR2: SEHNR and FQNEAQ (reference sequence).

This chain links TRBV28 with TRBJ1-2; D might be TRBD1 (5 bases). There are 14 residues in the CDR3. The germline V gene has CDR1 MDHEN and CDR2 SYDVKM. Trimming pared 5 bases from V and 4 bases from J, leaving 14 bases between. The CDR3 coding sequence is TGTGCCAGCAGTCCCTCCCGACAGCTCTATGGCTACACCTTC. Translating gives CASSPSRQLYGYTF.

The chain links TRBV5-1 to TRBJ2-5, with 11 bases fitting TRBD1. The V gene's germline CDR1 is SGHRS and CDR2 YFSETQ. V dropped 7 bases and J dropped 3; count of bases not matched to a gene: 11. The CDR3 is made up of 16 amino acids. The CDR3 reads CASHDLRDRGKETQYF. CDR3 bases: TGCGCCAGCCACGACCTTCGGGACAGGGGGAAAGAGACCCAGTACTTC.

The chain carries TRBV5-6 and TRBJ1-2, with no clear D. V shed 6 bases and J shed 2 bases, with 20 bases lying between them. Germline V gene data show CDR1 as SGHDT and CDR2 as YYEEEE. This CDR3 has 16 amino acids. The CDR3: CASILATGQPNYGYTF. The CDR3 DNA sequence: TGTGCCAGCATCCTAGCCACTGGCCAGCCGAACTATGGCTACACCTTC.

This clone appeared a few times. J is TRBJ2-7 and V is TRBV5-8; 7 positions match TRBD1. Germline V gene lookup returns CDR1 SGHTS and CDR2 YDEGEE. V shed 5 bases, J shed 5 bases, and the junction held 7 bases outside the gene matches. The CDR3 is made up of 13 amino acids. CDR3 bases: TGTGCCAGCAGGCGACAGGGTACACACGAGCAGTACTTC. The encoded protein is CASRRQGTHEQYF.

In regard to this clone: Relative to the germline gene, one junction end is altered; a read error may explain this. V usage is TRBV6-5 and J usage is TRBJ2-1, with a tentative D call TRBD2 (5 bases). Germline V lookup: CDR1 MNHEY, CDR2 SVGAGI. This CDR3 spans 15 amino acids. The CDR3 region is CAGSYSERNNNEQFF. CDR3 bases: TGTGCCGGCAGTTACTCGGAGCGGAACAACAATGAGCAGTTCTTC.

The DNA for the CDR3 is TGTGCCAGCAGCCCCGGGATAGGGCCTTCTGGGGCCAACGTCCTGACTTTC. Translating it yields CASSPGIGPSGANVLTF. The rearrangement uses TRBV5-4 and TRBJ2-6; maybe TRBD2 (5 bases). Per germline, CDR1 SGHNT and CDR2 YYREEE (reference sequence). The CDR3 covers 17 residues. Trimming removed 4 bases from V and 1 base from J, with 15 bases in between. The full variable domain, its missing parts supplied by reference TRBV5-4 and TRBJ2-6, is ETGVTQSPTHLIKTRGQQVTLRCSSQSGHNTVSWYQQALGQGPQFIFQYYREEENGRGNFPPRFSGLQFPNYSSELNVNALELDDSALYLCASSPGIGPSGANVLTFGAGSRLTVL.

V is TRBV19 and J is TRBJ2-3; the match to TRBD1 covers 7 bases. The CDR3 spans 15 residues. Germline loops: CDR1 LNHDA, CDR2 SQIVND (reference sequence). With 7 bases clipped from V and 2 bases from J, the junction kept 9 bases outside the gene matches. As DNA, the CDR3 is TGTGCCAGTAATCCCAGACAGGGTCACACAGATACGCAGTATTTT. Translating it yields CASNPRQGHTDTQYF.

The V gene is TRBV7-3, the J gene TRBJ1-1; D possibly corresponds to TRBD1 (6 bases). The germline CDR1 and CDR2 sequences are SGHTA and FQGTGA. CDR3 length: 16 amino acids. V lost 3 bases, J lost 1 base, and 15 bases lay in between. CDR3 residues: CASSFSGGRGNTEAFF. The CDR3 DNA reads as TGTGCCAGCAGCTTCAGCGGGGGGCGGGGGAACACTGAAGCTTTCTTT.